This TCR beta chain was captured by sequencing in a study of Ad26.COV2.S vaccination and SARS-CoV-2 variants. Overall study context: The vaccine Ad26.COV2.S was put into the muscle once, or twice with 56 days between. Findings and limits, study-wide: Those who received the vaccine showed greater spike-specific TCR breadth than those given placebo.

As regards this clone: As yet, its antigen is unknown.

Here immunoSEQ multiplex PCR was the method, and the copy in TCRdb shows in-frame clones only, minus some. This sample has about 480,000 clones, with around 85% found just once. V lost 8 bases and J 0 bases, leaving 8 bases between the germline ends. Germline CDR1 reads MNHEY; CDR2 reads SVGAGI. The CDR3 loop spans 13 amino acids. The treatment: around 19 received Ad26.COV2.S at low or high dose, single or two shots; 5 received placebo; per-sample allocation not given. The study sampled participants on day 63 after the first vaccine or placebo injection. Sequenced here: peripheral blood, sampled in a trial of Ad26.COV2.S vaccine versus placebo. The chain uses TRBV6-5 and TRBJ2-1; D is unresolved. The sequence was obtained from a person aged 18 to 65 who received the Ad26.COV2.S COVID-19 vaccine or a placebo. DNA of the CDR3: TGTGCCAGCCGGTGGAACTCCTACAATGAGCAGTTCTTC. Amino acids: CASRWNSYNEQFF.